The 29 T cell receptor beta chains below come from one sample, sequenced in a study of blood T cell repertoires in COVID-19. Method: immunoSEQ multiplex PCR; TCRdb's copy keeps in-frame clones and lacks some. Altogether a few hundred thousand clones are present, 85% to 90% being singletons, with the ten largest covering around 2.7%. The sequenced sample was peripheral blood. These receptor sequences come from a man in his 60s with acute or convalescent COVID-19.

As DNA, the CDR3 is TGTGCCAGCATCTCGGAGGGGCATCGTGAAAAACTGTTTTTT. This gives the protein CASISEGHREKLFF. The chain combines TRBV6-6 with TRBJ1-4, with D perhaps matching TRBD1 (5 bases). Germline V gives CDR1 MNHNY, CDR2 SVGAGI (reference sequence). This CDR3 has 14 residues. Trimming removed 7 bases at V and 7 bases at J, with 16 bases between.

This clone was seen a single time. This chain joins TRBV19 and TRBJ1-4, with a weak D call TRBD1 (6 bases). Deletions cut 8 bases from V and 8 bases from J, with 15 bases between. The CDR3 runs to 13 residues. Germline values: CDR1 LNHDA, CDR2 SQIVND (reference sequence). CDR3 amino acids: CASGTQLGEKLFF. In DNA, the CDR3 is TGTGCCAGTGGGACACAGCTCGGGGAAAAACTGTTTTTT.

This sequence joins TRBV18 and TRBJ1-2, with TRBD1 as a possible D gene (5 bases). The V end lost 4 bases, the J end lost 6 bases, and 12 bases lay between the germline ends. CDR3 size: 13 residues. Germline lookup yields CDR1 KGHSH and CDR2 LQKENI. The chain's CDR3 is CASSRGGLDGYTF. The CDR3 nucleotides read TGTGCCAGCTCACGGGGGGGTCTTGATGGCTACACCTTC.

V usage is TRBV6-2 or TRBV6-3 and J usage is TRBJ2-6; 8 bases line up with TRBD2. Germline CDR1 is MNHEY and CDR2 is SVGEGT. CDR3 length equals 17 residues. Trimming at V came to 6 bases and at J to 0 bases, leaving 7 bases not matched to a gene. The CDR3 coding sequence is TGTGCCAGCAGCCCCCCCACTAGCGGCTCTGGGGCCAACGTCCTGACTTTC. Translating it yields CASSPPTSGSGANVLTF.

This clone appeared a single time. The rearrangement uses TRBV6-1 and TRBJ2-3; D possibly corresponds to TRBD1 (5 bases). This CDR3 is 16 amino acids long. From germline, CDR1 is MNHNS and CDR2 SASEGT. The ends were cut back, 1 base at V and 1 base at J, with 12 bases in the middle. CDR3 amino acids: CASSEVFGAGTDTQYF. DNA for the CDR3: TGTGCCAGCAGTGAAGTATTTGGGGCCGGCACAGATACGCAGTATTTT.

The chain carries TRBV7-2 and TRBJ1-5; the match to TRBD1 covers 7 bases. V was clipped by 8 bases and J by 4 bases; unmatched bases: 5. The CDR3 is 13 amino acids. Germline loops: CDR1 SGHTA, CDR2 FQGNSA. CDR3 loop: CASGGQLNQPQHF. DNA of the CDR3: TGTGCCAGCGGGGGACAGCTAAATCAGCCCCAGCATTTT.

The V call is TRBV27, the J call TRBJ2-2; TRBD2 aligns across 11 bases. The CDR3 extends over 17 amino acids. Unmatched junction bases numbered 4, after V lost 2 bases and J lost 2 bases. Germline CDR1 is MNHEY and CDR2 is SMNVEV (reference sequence). CDR3 sequence reads: CASSLLGLAENTGELFF. CDR3 nucleotide sequence: TGTGCCAGCAGTTTACTGGGACTAGCGGAAAACACCGGGGAGCTGTTTTTT.

CDR3 bases: TGCGCCAGCAGCTTCGGGACTACCGATGAAAAACTGTTTTTT. Its protein product is CASSFGTTDEKLFF. The chain carries TRBV5-1 and TRBJ1-4; D perhaps matches TRBD1 (5 bases). Germline CDR1 and CDR2: SGHRS and YFSETQ. Trimming took 2 bases from V and 6 from J, leaving 11 bases between them. The CDR3 totals 14 residues.

The chain carries TRBV3-1 (or the pseudogene TRBV3-2) and TRBJ1-1; weak D call: TRBD1 (6 bases). The CDR3 loop spans 13 amino acids. Germline V gene lookup returns CDR1 LGHDT and CDR2 YNNKEL (reference sequence). V shed 1 base and J shed 6 bases, with 9 bases lying between them. The CDR3 nucleotides read TGTGCCAGCAGCCAAGGGGGGCTGGCTGAAGCTTTCTTT. This translates into CASSQGGLAEAFF.

The gene calls are TRBV28 and TRBJ2-1; D is uncertain. Per germline, CDR1 MDHEN and CDR2 SYDVKM. The CDR3 is made up of 12 amino acids. Trimming took 4 bases from V and 4 from J, leaving 5 bases between them. CDR3 DNA sequence: TGTGCCAGCAGTTATAAATACAATGAGCAGTTCTTC. Protein: CASSYKYNEQFF.

DNA for the CDR3: TGTGCCAGCAGTGAAGGGCCGACAGGGGTGAACACCGGGGAGCTGTTTTTT. Translation gives CASSEGPTGVNTGELFF. The rearrangement uses TRBV2 and TRBJ2-2; 8 bases line up with TRBD1. The germline V gene encodes CDR1 SNHLY and CDR2 FYNNEI. This CDR3 contains 17 residues. V dropped 1 base and J dropped 1; count of bases not matched to a gene: 5.

The chain carries TRBV7-8 and TRBJ1-2, with 7 bases matching TRBD1. CDR3 length: 14 amino acids. Losses at the gene ends were 3 bases for V and 0 bases for J; bases not matched to a gene: 1. Germline assignment: CDR1 SGHVS and CDR2 FQNEAQ. The CDR3 reads CASSLGQPNYGYTF. DNA for the CDR3: TGTGCCAGCAGCTTGGGACAGCCTAACTATGGCTACACCTTC.

The chain joins TRBV10-2 to TRBJ2-7; 9 bases are a match to TRBD1. V shed 6 bases and J 0 bases; nucleotides not matched to a gene: 3. Germline CDR1 reads WSHSY; CDR2 reads SAAADI. The CDR3 runs to 14 residues. CDR3 sequence (DNA): TGCGCCAGCAGCTTGACAGGGGGCTCCTACGAGCAGTACTTC. This gives the protein CASSLTGGSYEQYF.

As for this clone: An end of the junction does not agree with germline; a read error may underlie this. The V and J genes are TRBV10-2 and TRBJ2-7; the D gene is possibly TRBD1 (6 bases). Germline assignment: CDR1 WSHSY and CDR2 SAAADI. CDR3 length equals 12 residues. The CDR3 loop is CASSGPGQLWHF. CDR3 DNA sequence: TGCGCCAGCAGTGGCCCTGGACAGCTTTGGCACTTC.

DNA of the CDR3: TGTGCCAGCAGTGGGATTCGGGGGACAGGGGCTAACTATGGCTACACCTTC. As protein: CASSGIRGTGANYGYTF. The chain employs TRBV6-1 and TRBJ1-2, with 10 bases aligning to TRBD1. The CDR3 is 17 amino acids. Trimming cost V 4 bases and J 0 bases; bases outside gene matches: 8. The germline V gene encodes CDR1 MNHNS and CDR2 SASEGT.

The CDR3 reads CSVEGTDGQTQYF. The CDR3 nucleotides read TGCAGCGTTGAAGGGACAGATGGGCAGACCCAGTACTTC. The chain uses TRBV29-1 and TRBJ2-5, with D possibly matching TRBD1 (6 bases). V was shortened by 1 base and J by 6 bases, with 12 bases between the two germline ends. The CDR3 spans 13 residues. The germline gives CDR1 SQVTM, CDR2 ANQGSEA.

The V and J genes are TRBV18 and TRBJ2-7, with 8 bases aligning to TRBD2. Germline V gene lookup returns CDR1 KGHSH and CDR2 LQKENI. This CDR3 is 15 amino acids long. The ends lost 4 bases at V and 0 bases at J; junction bases unmatched: 5. The CDR3 bases are TGTGCCAGCTCACGCACCGGGGGGGACTCCTACGAGCAGTACTTC. Protein sequence: CASSRTGGDSYEQYF.

V and J are TRBV28 and TRBJ1-2; maybe TRBD1 (5 bases). Looked up from germline, CDR1 is MDHEN and CDR2 is SYDVKM. This CDR3 comprises 14 residues. V lost 1 base to trimming and J lost 1 base, with 7 bases between them. CDR3 in DNA: TGTGCCAGCAGTTTATCCAGGGTTAACTATGGCTACACCTTC. Its translation is CASSLSRVNYGYTF.

The chain recombines TRBV5-4 with TRBJ1-6; D gene uncertain. V lost 2 bases, J lost 9 bases, and 6 bases lay in between. Germline CDR1 SGHNT, CDR2 YYREEE (reference sequence). The CDR3 totals 12 residues. CDR3 amino acids: CASSFGVSPLHF. The CDR3 bases are TGTGCCAGCAGCTTCGGGGTTTCACCCCTCCACTTT.

The chain joins TRBV7-9 to TRBJ1-2; D uncertain. Germline CDR1 SEHNR, CDR2 FQNEAQ (reference sequence). The CDR3 sequence is 15 residues long. V lost 1 base to trimming and J lost 2 bases, with 11 bases between them. The CDR3 nucleotides are TGTGCCAGCAGCTTAGGGCCCTCCAAAAACTATGGCTACACCTTC. This encodes CASSLGPSKNYGYTF. Full variable domain (rest looked up from reference TRBV7-9 and TRBJ1-2): DTGVSQNPRHKITKRGQNVTFRCDPISEHNRLYWYRQTLGQGPEFLTYFQNEAQLEKSRLLSDRFSAERPKGSFSTLEIQRTEQGDSAMYLCASSLGPSKNYGYTFGSGTRLTVV.

The V call is TRBV5-6, the J call TRBJ1-4, with 10 nucleotides matching TRBD1. V lost 3 bases to trimming and J lost 8 bases; unmatched junction nucleotides: 7. The CDR3 runs 15 residues. Germline V lookup: CDR1 SGHDT, CDR2 YYEEEE. This CDR3 is CASSSRDRGWEKLFF. The CDR3 region has the DNA TGTGCCAGCAGCTCTAGGGACAGGGGTTGGGAAAAACTGTTTTTT.

V usage is TRBV9 and J usage is TRBJ1-6; D is possibly TRBD1 (6 bases). The CDR3 has 13 residues. The ends were cut back, 4 bases at V and 10 bases at J, with 12 bases in the middle. Germline V gives CDR1 SGDLS, CDR2 YYNGEE. CDR3 residues: CASSNPGASPLHF. CDR3 DNA sequence: TGTGCCAGCAGCAACCCAGGGGCGTCACCCCTCCACTTT.

This chain links TRBV6-2 or TRBV6-3 with TRBJ2-2, with unresolved D. In germline, CDR1 is MNHEY, CDR2 SVGEGT. The CDR3 runs to 12 residues. V lost 1 base, J lost 7 bases, and 4 bases lay in between. The chain's CDR3 is CASSYYGGELFF. The CDR3 DNA reads as TGTGCCAGCAGTTACTACGGCGGGGAGCTGTTTTTT.

This clone has just one count. The chain is built from TRBV9 and TRBJ2-3; 14 nucleotides agree with TRBD2. The trim removed 4 bases at V and 5 bases at J, leaving 9 bases unmatched. Germline V CDR1 and CDR2: SGDLS, YYNGEE. The CDR3 covers 17 residues. The DNA of the CDR3 is TGTGCCAGCAGCCCAACGCATGGGACTAGCGGGAGAGATACGCAGTATTTT. It yields the protein CASSPTHGTSGRDTQYF.

This sequence joins TRBV19 and TRBJ2-6; a weak D match, TRBD1 (6 bases). Trimming stripped 3 bases from V and 0 bases from J, with 12 bases between. This CDR3 comprises 17 residues. Germline V gene lookup returns CDR1 LNHDA and CDR2 SQIVND (reference sequence). This CDR3 is CASSIQGTSSGANVLTF. The CDR3 region has the DNA TGTGCCAGTAGTATTCAGGGGACCAGCTCTGGGGCCAACGTCCTGACTTTC.

This chain links TRBV4-1 with TRBJ1-5, with D maybe TRBD1 (5 bases). The germline V and J ends were trimmed by 0 bases and 9 bases, with 15 bases remaining between them. The CDR3 has 15 residues. Germline values: CDR1 MGHRA, CDR2 YSYEKL. CDR3 in amino acids: CASSQDRGELWPQHF. The CDR3 DNA reads TGCGCCAGCAGCCAAGATCGGGGGGAACTTTGGCCCCAGCATTTT.

This sequence joins TRBV7-9 and TRBJ1-3; D is unresolved. The CDR3 spans 15 residues. Germline values: CDR1 SEHNR, CDR2 FQNEAQ (reference sequence). The germline V and J ends were trimmed by 6 bases and 0 bases, with 12 bases remaining between them. The CDR3 DNA reads as TGTGCCAGCAGACCTTTTCCCGGCTCTGGAAACACCATATATTTT. It is translated as CASRPFPGSGNTIYF.

The V gene is TRBV18, the J gene TRBJ1-5, with D perhaps matching TRBD1 (5 bases). Germline loops: CDR1 KGHSH, CDR2 LQKENI. The CDR3 is 13 amino acids. V shed 5 bases and J shed 1 base, with 6 bases lying between them. The DNA of the CDR3 is TGTGCCAGCTCAGGGGGGAGCAATCAGCCCCAGCATTTT. Translation gives CASSGGSNQPQHF.

This clone was seen a few times. The chain is built from TRBV11-2 and TRBJ1-6; 7 bases are shared with TRBD1. This CDR3 region has 16 residues. Germline V gives CDR1 SGHAT, CDR2 FQNNGV. J was trimmed by 7 bases and V by 1 base; bases with no gene match: 7. CDR3 in DNA: TGTGCCAGCAGCTTAGCTCAGGGGGTTCCAAATTCACCCCTCCACTTT. This sequence encodes CASSLAQGVPNSPLHF.